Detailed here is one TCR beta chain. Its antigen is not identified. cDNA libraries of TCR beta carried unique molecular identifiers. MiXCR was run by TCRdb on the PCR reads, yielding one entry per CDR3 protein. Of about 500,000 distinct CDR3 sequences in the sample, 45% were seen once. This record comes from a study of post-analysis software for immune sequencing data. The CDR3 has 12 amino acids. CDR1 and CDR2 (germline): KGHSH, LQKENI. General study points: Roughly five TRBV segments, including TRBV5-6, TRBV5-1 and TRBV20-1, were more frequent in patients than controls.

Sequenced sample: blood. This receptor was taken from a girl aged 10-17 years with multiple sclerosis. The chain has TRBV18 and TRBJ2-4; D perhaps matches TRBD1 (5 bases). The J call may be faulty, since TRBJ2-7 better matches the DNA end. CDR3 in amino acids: CASSAFRDEQYF. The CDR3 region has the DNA TGTGCCAGCTCAGCATTCAGGGACGAGCAGTACTTC.